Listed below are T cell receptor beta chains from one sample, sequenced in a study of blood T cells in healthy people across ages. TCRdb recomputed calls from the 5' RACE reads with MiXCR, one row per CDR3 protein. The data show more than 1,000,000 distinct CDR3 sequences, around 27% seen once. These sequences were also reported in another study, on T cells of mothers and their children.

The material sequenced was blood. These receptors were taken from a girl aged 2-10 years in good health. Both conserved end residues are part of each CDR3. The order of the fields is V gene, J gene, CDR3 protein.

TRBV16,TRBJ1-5,CASSQVRPTGTPSNQPQHF
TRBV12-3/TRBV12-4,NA,CASSLGQLSAQETQYF
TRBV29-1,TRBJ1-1,CSVLGVNTEAFF
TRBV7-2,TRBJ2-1,CASSLIPGYNEQFF
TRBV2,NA,CASGTSGNEQFF
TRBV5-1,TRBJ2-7,CASSLGWGTNSYEQYF
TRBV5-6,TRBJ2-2,CASSLVGSGELFF
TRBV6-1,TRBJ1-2,CASSDRTGNYGYTF
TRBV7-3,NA,CASSPGEYNEQFF
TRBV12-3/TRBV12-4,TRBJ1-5,CASSHAPTGESNQPQHF
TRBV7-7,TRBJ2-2,CASSPWASRFAGELFF
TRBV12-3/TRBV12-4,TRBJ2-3,CASSFIVGTDTQYF
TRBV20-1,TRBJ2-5,CSAALGTGEETQYF
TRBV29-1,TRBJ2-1,CSVEDHGPLPYNEQFF
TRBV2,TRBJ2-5,CASSRGIGEETQYF
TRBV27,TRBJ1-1,CASSGDRPEAFF
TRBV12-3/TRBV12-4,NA,CASSLVGSAEQFF
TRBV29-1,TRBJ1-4,CSVEDQVTRGREKLFF
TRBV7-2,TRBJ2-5,CASREPGRGYKETQYF
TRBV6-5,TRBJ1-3,CASSYSEIPGNTIYF
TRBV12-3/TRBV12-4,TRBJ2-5,CASSPPAAETQYF
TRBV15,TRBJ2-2,CATSRDPGEGNTGELFF
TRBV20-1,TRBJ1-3,CSASVPPGSFASGNTIYF
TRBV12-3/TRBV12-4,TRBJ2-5,CASRPGLAEETQYF
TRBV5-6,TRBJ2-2,CASSLSVYGTGELFF
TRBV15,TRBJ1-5,CATSGKPGQGFQPQHF
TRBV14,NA,CASSQDNVGYEQYF
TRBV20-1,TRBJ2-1,CSVAGATYNEQFF
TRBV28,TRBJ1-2,CASSTGGPGYTF
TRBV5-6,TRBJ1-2,CASTSGTAYGYTF
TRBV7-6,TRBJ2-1,CASSRTSGEIYNEQFF
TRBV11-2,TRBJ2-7,CASSPLGVGLPSEQYF
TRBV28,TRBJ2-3,CASAAVGQGSADTQYF
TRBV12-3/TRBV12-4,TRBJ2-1,CASSTSGASPYNEQFF
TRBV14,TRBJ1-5,CASSQRGRGKGNQPQHF
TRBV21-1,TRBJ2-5,CASSPGEGFQETQYF
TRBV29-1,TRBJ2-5,CSVEEESILGETQYF
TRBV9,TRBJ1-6,CASSGPFGPSNSPLHF